The rows below give T cell receptor beta chains drawn from one sample of a study of blood T cell repertoires in COVID-19. Assay used: immunoSEQ multiplex PCR; TCRdb lists only in-frame clones, some missing. The repertoire holds some 180,000 clones, approximately 83% seen once, with over 6.5% in the top ten. Sample: peripheral blood. The receptors come from a woman aged 35 to 49 with COVID-19, enrolled during active disease. Both conserved end residues are part of each CDR3. Fields, in order: CDR3 length, clone size, D gene, V gene, J gene, CDR3 protein, CDR3 DNA. A D gene is named only where the DNA matches it firmly. A clone size is listed for some rows: how often the clone was seen (once, few, many), or a class if it is expanded.

length: 14
size: NA
D: TRBD1
V: TRBV6-5
J: TRBJ1-2
CDR3: CASSSTGDLEGYTF
DNA: TGTGCCAGCAGTTCGACAGGGGACTTGGAGGGCTACACCTTC

length: 15
size: NA
D: TRBD1
V: TRBV6-5
J: TRBJ2-7
CDR3: CASSKGQILSYEQYF
DNA: TGTGCCAGCAGCAAGGGACAGATCCTCTCCTACGAGCAGTACTTC

length: 13
size: NA
D: NA
V: TRBV14
J: TRBJ1-1
CDR3: CASSGGTGIWAFF
DNA: TGTGCCAGCAGCGGAGGGACGGGGATATGGGCTTTCTTT

length: 13
size: NA
D: NA
V: TRBV28
J: TRBJ1-3
CDR3: CAGRSGSLSTIYF
DNA: TGTGCCGGCAGGTCAGGGTCCCTAAGCACCATATATTTT

length: 15
size: NA
D: TRBD1
V: TRBV9
J: TRBJ2-7
CDR3: CASSNGQVRPYEQYF
DNA: TGTGCCAGCAGCAACGGACAGGTCCGGCCCTACGAGCAGTACTTC

length: 15
size: NA
D: TRBD1
V: TRBV27
J: TRBJ1-1
CDR3: CASSPTGRMNTEAFF
DNA: TGTGCCAGCAGCCCGACAGGGCGCATGAACACTGAAGCTTTCTTT

length: 16
size: NA
D: NA
V: TRBV27
J: TRBJ2-3
CDR3: CASGFLGGPSTDTQYF
DNA: TGTGCCAGCGGGTTTCTAGGAGGCCCTAGCACAGATACGCAGTATTTT

length: 15
size: NA
D: TRBD2
V: TRBV6-5
J: TRBJ2-5
CDR3: CASSYSTSGGETQYF
DNA: TGTGCCAGCAGTTACTCGACTAGCGGGGGAGAGACCCAGTACTTC

length: 12
size: once
D: NA
V: TRBV5-1
J: TRBJ2-7
CDR3: CASQEKPYEQYF
DNA: TGCGCCAGCCAAGAAAAGCCCTACGAGCAGTACTTC

length: 16
size: NA
D: TRBD2
V: TRBV6-2/TRBV6-3
J: TRBJ2-7
CDR3: CASSVDSGIVSYEQYF
DNA: TGTGCCAGCAGTGTCGATAGCGGGATAGTCTCCTACGAGCAGTACTTC

length: 15
size: once
D: NA
V: TRBV5-6
J: TRBJ2-7
CDR3: CASSFHAGVIYEQYF
DNA: TGTGCCAGCAGCTTTCACGCAGGGGTAATCTACGAGCAGTACTTC

length: 15
size: NA
D: NA
V: TRBV4-1
J: TRBJ1-5
CDR3: CASSQEGGVGQPQHF
DNA: TGCGCCAGCAGCCAAGAAGGCGGGGTGGGTCAGCCCCAGCATTTT

length: 14
size: NA
D: NA
V: TRBV5-6
J: TRBJ2-4
CDR3: CASSLGQGKNIQYF
DNA: TGTGCCAGCAGCTTGGGACAAGGCAAAAACATTCAGTACTTC

length: 13
size: once
D: NA
V: TRBV28
J: TRBJ1-3
CDR3: CASSLGGVDTIYF
DNA: TGTGCCAGCAGTTTGGGGGGGGTGGACACCATATATTTT

length: 15
size: NA
D: NA
V: TRBV5-4
J: TRBJ2-2
CDR3: CASTLERGTTGELFF
DNA: TGTGCCAGCACCCTGGAGAGGGGGACCACCGGGGAGCTGTTTTTT

length: 16
size: NA
D: NA
V: TRBV5-1
J: TRBJ2-2
CDR3: CASSLDGSSISGELFF
DNA: TGCGCCAGCAGCTTGGATGGGAGTTCCATCAGCGGGGAGCTGTTTTTT

length: 18
size: NA
D: NA
V: TRBV28
J: TRBJ2-3
CDR3: CASSSIIQGGVRTDTQYF
DNA: TGTGCCAGCAGTTCGATTATACAGGGTGGGGTACGCACAGATACGCAGTATTTT

length: 14
size: NA
D: TRBD1
V: TRBV19
J: TRBJ2-2
CDR3: CASSRDRNTGELFF
DNA: TGTGCCAGTAGCCGGGACAGAAACACCGGGGAGCTGTTTTTT

length: 17
size: NA
D: TRBD1
V: TRBV28
J: TRBJ1-2
CDR3: CASSFLGGGTGDNGYTF
DNA: TGTGCCAGCAGTTTCCTGGGAGGTGGGACAGGGGACAACGGCTACACCTTC

length: 15
size: NA
D: NA
V: TRBV14
J: TRBJ2-5
CDR3: CASSQYRGPRETQYF
DNA: TGTGCCAGCAGCCAATATCGTGGGCCCCGCGAGACCCAGTACTTC

length: 16
size: NA
D: TRBD2
V: TRBV5-1
J: TRBJ2-7
CDR3: CASSPGTSGRSYEQYF
DNA: TGCGCCAGCAGCCCGGGGACTAGCGGGAGGTCTTACGAGCAGTACTTC

length: 15
size: NA
D: NA
V: TRBV21-1
J: TRBJ2-2
CDR3: CASSKLDGPGRGAVF
DNA: TGTGCCAGCAGCAAATTGGACGGGCCCGGCCGGGGAGCTGTTTTT

length: 14
size: NA
D: TRBD1
V: TRBV7-9
J: TRBJ1-2
CDR3: CASSPRTGGNGYTF
DNA: TGTGCCAGCAGCCCCAGGACAGGGGGAAATGGCTACACCTTC

length: 17
size: NA
D: TRBD1
V: TRBV7-8
J: TRBJ1-5
CDR3: CASSLTFDRVGNQPQHF
DNA: TGTGCCAGCAGCTTAACCTTCGACAGGGTTGGCAATCAGCCCCAGCATTTT

length: 14
size: NA
D: NA
V: TRBV11-2
J: TRBJ2-3
CDR3: CASSPRERTDTQYF
DNA: TGTGCCAGCAGCCCTCGGGAGCGCACAGATACGCAGTATTTT